This record looks at one T cell receptor (beta chain) sequence and its context. Generated by immunoSEQ multiplex PCR, the TCRdb table keeps only in-frame clones and is missing some. The table shows under 25,000 clones, with about 89% occurring only once. The data belong to a study of T cells in localized non-small cell lung cancer. This CDR3 region has 15 residues. The ends were cut back, 1 base at V and 5 bases at J, with 15 bases in the middle. Germline loops: CDR1 SGHKS, CDR2 YYEKEE (reference sequence). Sequencing was performed on peripheral blood, taken before any cancer treatment. The chain recombines TRBV5-5 with TRBJ2-5, with D hard to call. The TCR was taken from a man aged 40-75 years with stage I squamous cell lung carcinoma. CDR3 sequence: CASSLLTQPQETQYF. The CDR3 nucleotides read TGTGCCAGCAGCTTGCTTACCCAGCCCCAGGAGACCCAGTACTTC.